This section outlines one TCR beta chain sequence together with its context. The entry originates in a study of radiotherapy plus CTLA-4 blockade in lung cancer. CDR3 length: 16 amino acids. Germline CDR1 reads MRHNA; CDR2 reads SNTAGT. Unmatched junction bases numbered 9, after V lost 2 bases and J lost 4 bases. Assay used: immunoSEQ multiplex PCR; TCRdb lists only in-frame clones, some missing. The table lists fewer than 140,000 clones, around 85% of them singletons. This sequence was found in a human donor with non-small cell lung cancer that progressed on radiotherapy plus ipilimumab. Some clones in this sample may be carry-over from other donors' samples. The chain employs TRBV6-4 and TRBJ2-3, with 7 bases fitting TRBD1. The sample consisted of peripheral blood, taken from a patient treated with radiotherapy plus ipilimumab. CDR3: CASSDEWGRGSDTQYF. The CDR3 bases are TGTGCCAGCAGTGACGAATGGGGCAGGGGGTCAGATACGCAGTATTTT.